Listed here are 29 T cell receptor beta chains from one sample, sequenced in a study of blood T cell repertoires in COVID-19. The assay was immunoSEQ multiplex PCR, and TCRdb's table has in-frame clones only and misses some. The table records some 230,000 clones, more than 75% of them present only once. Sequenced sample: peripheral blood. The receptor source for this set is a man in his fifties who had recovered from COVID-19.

The chain's CDR3 is CASSPLRGGLAGGPGHNEQFF. The CDR3 bases are TGTGCCAGCAGTCCCCTCAGGGGGGGACTAGCGGGAGGGCCGGGACACAATGAGCAGTTCTTC. The rearrangement links TRBV28 to TRBJ2-1; 16 bases agree with TRBD2. CDR3 length: 21 amino acids. Unmatched junction bases numbered 18, after V lost 5 bases and J lost 5 bases. The V gene's germline CDR1 is MDHEN and CDR2 SYDVKM.

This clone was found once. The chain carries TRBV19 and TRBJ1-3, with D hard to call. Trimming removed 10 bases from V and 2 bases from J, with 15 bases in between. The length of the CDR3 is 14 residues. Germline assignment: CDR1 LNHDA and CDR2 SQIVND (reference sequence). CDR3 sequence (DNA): TGTGCCACCGCGTCCCGGCAGGCTGGAAACACCATATATTTT. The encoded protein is CATASRQAGNTIYF. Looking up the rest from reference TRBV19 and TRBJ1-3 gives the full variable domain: DGGITQSPKYLFRKEGQNVTLSCEQNLNHDAMYWYRQDPGQGLRLIYYSQIVNDFQKGDIAEGYSVSREKKESFPLTVTSAQKNPTAFYLCATASRQAGNTIYFGEGSWLTVV.

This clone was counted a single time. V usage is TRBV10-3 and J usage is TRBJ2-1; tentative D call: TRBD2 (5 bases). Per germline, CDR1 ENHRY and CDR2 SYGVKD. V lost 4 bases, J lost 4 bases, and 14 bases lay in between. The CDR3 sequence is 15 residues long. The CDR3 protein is CAISGRIGLYNEQFF. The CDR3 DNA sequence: TGTGCCATCAGTGGGAGGATCGGGCTTTACAATGAGCAGTTCTTC.

The CDR3 loop is CASSAGQGRKGANVLTF. DNA of the CDR3: TGTGCCAGCAGTGCTGGACAGGGGAGGAAGGGGGCCAACGTCCTGACTTTC. This chain joins TRBV27 and TRBJ2-6; 9 positions match TRBD1. Trimming took 5 bases from V and 4 from J; bases not matched to a gene: 9. This CDR3 has 17 amino acids. Germline CDR1 and CDR2: MNHEY and SMNVEV (reference sequence). Full variable domain (remainder filled in from reference TRBV27 and TRBJ2-6): EAQVTQNPRYLITVTGKKLTVTCSQNMNHEYMSWYRQDPGLGLRQIYYSMNVEVTDKGDVPEGYKVSRKEKRNFPLILESPSPNQTSLYFCASSAGQGRKGANVLTFGAGSRLTVL.

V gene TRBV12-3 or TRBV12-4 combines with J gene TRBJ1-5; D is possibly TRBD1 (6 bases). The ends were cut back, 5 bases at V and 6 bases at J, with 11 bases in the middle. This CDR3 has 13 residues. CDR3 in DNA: TGTGCCAGCAGTGGGGGACACGGTCAGCCCCAGCATTTT. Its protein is CASSGGHGQPQHF.

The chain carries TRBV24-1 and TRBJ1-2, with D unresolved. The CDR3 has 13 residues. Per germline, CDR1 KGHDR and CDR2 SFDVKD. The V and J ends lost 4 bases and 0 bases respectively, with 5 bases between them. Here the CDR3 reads CATSDASNYGYTF. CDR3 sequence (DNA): TGTGCCACCAGTGACGCGTCTAACTATGGCTACACCTTC.

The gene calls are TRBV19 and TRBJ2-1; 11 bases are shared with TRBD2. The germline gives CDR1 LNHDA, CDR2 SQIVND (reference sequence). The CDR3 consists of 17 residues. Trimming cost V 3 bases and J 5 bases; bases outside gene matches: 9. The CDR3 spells CASSMNPTSGTHNEQFF. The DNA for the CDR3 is TGTGCCAGTAGTATGAATCCGACTAGCGGGACACACAATGAGCAGTTCTTC.

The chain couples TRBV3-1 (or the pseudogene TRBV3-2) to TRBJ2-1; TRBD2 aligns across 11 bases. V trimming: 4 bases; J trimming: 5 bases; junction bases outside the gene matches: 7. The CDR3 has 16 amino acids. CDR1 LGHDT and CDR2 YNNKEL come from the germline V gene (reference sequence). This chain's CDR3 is CASSPIGTSGHNEQFF. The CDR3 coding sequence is TGTGCCAGCAGCCCTATTGGGACTAGCGGACACAATGAGCAGTTCTTC.

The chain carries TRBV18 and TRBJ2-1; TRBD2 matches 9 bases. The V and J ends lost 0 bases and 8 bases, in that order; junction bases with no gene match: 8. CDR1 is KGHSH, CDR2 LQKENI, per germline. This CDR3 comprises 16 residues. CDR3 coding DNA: TGTGCCAGCTCACCACCAAGCGGGAGGATAAGCGATGAGCAGTTCTTC. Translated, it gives CASSPPSGRISDEQFF.

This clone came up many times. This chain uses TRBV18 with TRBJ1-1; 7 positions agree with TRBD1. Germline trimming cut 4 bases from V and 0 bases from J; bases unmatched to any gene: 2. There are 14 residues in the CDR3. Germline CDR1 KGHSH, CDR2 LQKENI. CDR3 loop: CASSRDSVNTEAFF. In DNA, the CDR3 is TGTGCCAGCTCACGGGACAGCGTGAACACTGAAGCTTTCTTT.

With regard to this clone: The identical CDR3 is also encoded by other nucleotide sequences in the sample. The CDR3 reads CASSPPAGGGEQYF. DNA for the CDR3: TGTGCCAGCTCACCTCCTGCAGGGGGTGGAGAGCAGTACTTC. The rearrangement uses TRBV18 and TRBJ2-7; 7 nucleotides agree with TRBD1. The CDR3 totals 14 residues. V shed 3 bases and J 7 bases; nucleotides not matched to a gene: 9. Germline CDR1 reads KGHSH; CDR2 reads LQKENI.

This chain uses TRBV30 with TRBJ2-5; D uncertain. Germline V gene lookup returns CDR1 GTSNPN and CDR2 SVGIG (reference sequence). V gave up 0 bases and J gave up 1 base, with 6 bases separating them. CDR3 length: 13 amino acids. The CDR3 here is CAWSVPGQETQYF. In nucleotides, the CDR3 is TGTGCCTGGAGTGTACCGGGCCAAGAGACCCAGTACTTC.

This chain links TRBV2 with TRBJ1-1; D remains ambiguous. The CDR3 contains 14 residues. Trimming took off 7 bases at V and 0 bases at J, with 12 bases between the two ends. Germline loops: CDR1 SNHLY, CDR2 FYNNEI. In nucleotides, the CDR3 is TGTGCCAGCAAACACCGGGGATTGAACACTGAAGCTTTCTTT. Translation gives CASKHRGLNTEAFF.

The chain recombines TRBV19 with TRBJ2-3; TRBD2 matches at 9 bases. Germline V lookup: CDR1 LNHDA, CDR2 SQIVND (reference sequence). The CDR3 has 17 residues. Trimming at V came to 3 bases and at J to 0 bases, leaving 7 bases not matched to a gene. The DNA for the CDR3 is TGTGCCAGTAGTATTGCTAGCGGGAAGACAAGCACAGATACGCAGTATTTT. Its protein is CASSIASGKTSTDTQYF.

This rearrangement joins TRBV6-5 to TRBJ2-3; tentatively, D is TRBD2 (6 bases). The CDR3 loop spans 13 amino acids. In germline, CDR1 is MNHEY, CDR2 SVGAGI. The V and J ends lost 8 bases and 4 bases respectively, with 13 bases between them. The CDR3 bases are TGTGCCAGCGGGACGGGAGCCGCAGATACGCAGTATTTT. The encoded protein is CASGTGAADTQYF.

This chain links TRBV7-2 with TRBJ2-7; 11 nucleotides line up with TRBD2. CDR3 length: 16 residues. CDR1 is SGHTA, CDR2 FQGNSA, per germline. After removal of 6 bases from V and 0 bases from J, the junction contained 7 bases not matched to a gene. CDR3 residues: CASSSGLAGRSYEQYF. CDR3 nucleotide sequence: TGTGCCAGCAGTTCTGGACTAGCGGGCCGCTCCTACGAGCAGTACTTC. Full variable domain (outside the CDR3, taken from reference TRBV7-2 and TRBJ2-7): GAGVSQSPSNKVTEKGKDVELRCDPISGHTALYWYRQSLGQGLEFLIYFQGNSAPDKSGLPSDRFSAERTGGSVSTLTIQRTQQEDSAVYLCASSSGLAGRSYEQYFGPGTRLTVT.

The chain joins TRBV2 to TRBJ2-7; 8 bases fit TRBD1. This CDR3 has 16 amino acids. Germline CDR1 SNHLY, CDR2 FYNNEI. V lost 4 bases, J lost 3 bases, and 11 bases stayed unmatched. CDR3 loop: CASSVGSGTGGYEQYF. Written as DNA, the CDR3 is TGTGCCAGCAGTGTTGGGTCCGGGACAGGAGGCTACGAGCAGTACTTC.

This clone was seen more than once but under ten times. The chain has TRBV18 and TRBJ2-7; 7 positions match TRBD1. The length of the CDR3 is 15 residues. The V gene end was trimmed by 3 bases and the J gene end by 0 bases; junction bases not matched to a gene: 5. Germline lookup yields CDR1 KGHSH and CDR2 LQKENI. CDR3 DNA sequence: TGTGCCAGCTCACCCTCAGGGGGAAGCTCCTACGAGCAGTACTTC. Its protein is CASSPSGGSSYEQYF.

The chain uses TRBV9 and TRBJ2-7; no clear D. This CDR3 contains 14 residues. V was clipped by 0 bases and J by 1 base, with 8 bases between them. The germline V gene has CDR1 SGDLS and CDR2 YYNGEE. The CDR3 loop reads CASSVGEVSYEQYF. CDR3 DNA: TGTGCCAGCAGCGTAGGCGAGGTATCCTACGAGCAGTACTTC.

The CDR3 protein is CASSPGTSGSGDDEQFF. In nucleotides, the CDR3 is TGTGCCAGCTCCCCTGGGACTAGCGGGAGCGGAGACGATGAGCAGTTCTTC. The chain employs TRBV18 and TRBJ2-1, with 14 bases fitting TRBD2. The germline CDR1 and CDR2 sequences are KGHSH and LQKENI. The CDR3 length is 17 residues. V shed 6 bases and J 8 bases; nucleotides not matched to a gene: 12.

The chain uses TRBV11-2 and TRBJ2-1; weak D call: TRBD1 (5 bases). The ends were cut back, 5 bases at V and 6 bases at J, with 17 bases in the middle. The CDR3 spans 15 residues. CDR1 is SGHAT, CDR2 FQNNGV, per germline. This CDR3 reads CASSPRPGASNEQFF. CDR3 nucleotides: TGTGCCAGCAGCCCTAGGCCTGGGGCTAGCAATGAGCAGTTCTTC.

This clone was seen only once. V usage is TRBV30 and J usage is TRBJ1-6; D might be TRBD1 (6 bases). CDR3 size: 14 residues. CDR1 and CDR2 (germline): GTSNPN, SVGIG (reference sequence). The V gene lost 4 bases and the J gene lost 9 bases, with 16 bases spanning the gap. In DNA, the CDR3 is TGTGCCTGGACAAAAACAGGGATTGGTTCACCCCTCCACTTT. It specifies CAWTKTGIGSPLHF.

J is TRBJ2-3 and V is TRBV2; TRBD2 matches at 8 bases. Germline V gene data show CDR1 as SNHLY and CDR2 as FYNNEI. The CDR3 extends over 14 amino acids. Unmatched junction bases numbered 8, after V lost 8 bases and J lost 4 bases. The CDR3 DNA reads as TGTGCCAGCTTACACAGGACTAGCCCAGATACGCAGTATTTT. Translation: CASLHRTSPDTQYF.

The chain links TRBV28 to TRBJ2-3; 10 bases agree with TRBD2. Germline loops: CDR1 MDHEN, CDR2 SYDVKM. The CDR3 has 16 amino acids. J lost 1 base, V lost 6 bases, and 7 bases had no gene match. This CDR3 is CASSRQREGGTDTQYF. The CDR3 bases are TGTGCCAGCAGCCGCCAGCGGGAGGGCGGCACAGATACGCAGTATTTT.

The CDR3: CASSSQWGGLWGYTF. CDR3 sequence (DNA): TGTGCCAGCAGCTCCCAATGGGGGGGGTTATGGGGCTACACCTTC. The chain links TRBV7-2 to TRBJ1-2; TRBD1 is a possible D gene (5 bases). This CDR3 has 15 residues. The germline V gene encodes CDR1 SGHTA and CDR2 FQGNSA. V gave up 4 bases and J gave up 8 bases, with 20 bases separating them.

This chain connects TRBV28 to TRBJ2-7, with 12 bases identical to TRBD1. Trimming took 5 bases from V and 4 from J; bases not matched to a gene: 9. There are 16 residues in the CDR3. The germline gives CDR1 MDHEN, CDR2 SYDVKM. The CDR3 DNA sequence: TGTGCCAGCAGTCCGCTGGGGACAGGGGGCAAGTACGAGCAGTACTTC. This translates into CASSPLGTGGKYEQYF.

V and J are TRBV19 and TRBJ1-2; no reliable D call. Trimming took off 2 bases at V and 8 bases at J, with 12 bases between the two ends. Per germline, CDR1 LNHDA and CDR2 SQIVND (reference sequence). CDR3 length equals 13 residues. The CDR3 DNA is TGTGCCAGTAGTATAACGGGTGCGATGGGCTACACCTTC. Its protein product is CASSITGAMGYTF.

The CDR3 DNA reads as TGTGCCAGCAGCTTAACTGCAATTTACAATGAGCAGTTCTTC. Translation gives CASSLTAIYNEQFF. The chain joins TRBV7-2 to TRBJ2-1; D ambiguous. V was pared by 2 bases and J by 4 bases, with 9 bases between. The CDR3 contains 14 residues. Germline V lookup: CDR1 SGHTA, CDR2 FQGNSA.

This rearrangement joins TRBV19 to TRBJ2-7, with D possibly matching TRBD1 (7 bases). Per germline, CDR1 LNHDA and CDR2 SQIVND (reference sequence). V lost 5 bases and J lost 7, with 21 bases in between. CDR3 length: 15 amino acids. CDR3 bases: TGTGCCAGTAGTCCCAGGACAGGAGGCGGGATGGAGCAGTACTTC. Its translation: CASSPRTGGGMEQYF. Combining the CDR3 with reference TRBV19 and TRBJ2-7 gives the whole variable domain DGGITQSPKYLFRKEGQNVTLSCEQNLNHDAMYWYRQDPGQGLRLIYYSQIVNDFQKGDIAEGYSVSREKKESFPLTVTSAQKNPTAFYLCASSPRTGGGMEQYFGPGTRLTVT.